This TCR beta chain was recovered during a study of CD8 T cells in Susac syndrome. Study observations and caveats: The study's TCR sequencing and HLA analysis covered a relatively small number of individuals, and the study acknowledged this.

Germline V gene lookup returns CDR1 DFQATT and CDR2 SNEGSKA (reference sequence). This CDR3 contains 13 residues. With 1 base removed from V and 8 bases from J, the gap between germline ends came to 11 bases. Peripheral blood CD8+ and CD4+ T cells were profiled by TCR beta sequencing. The CD8+ and CD4+ T cells were negatively isolated, with the TEMRA cells enriched by FACS. RNA was extracted with the RNeasy kit, and a quantity of roughly 0.45 to 1 ug was reverse transcribed using random hexamers. An immunoSEQ multiplex PCR generated amplified TCR beta CDR3 products spanning 54 Vbeta and 13 Jbeta. TCRdb analysed the immunoSEQ multiplex PCR reads with MiXCR anew, one entry per CDR3 protein. The sample includes 160,000 or so distinct CDR3 sequences, roughly 95% of them seen just once. As to this clonotype: Antigen specificity is unknown.

This receptor was identified in a human donor with multiple sclerosis. This rearrangement joins TRBV20-1 to TRBJ1-4; D uncertain. The source material was CD8+ T cells from PBMCs. The CDR3 DNA reads as TGCAGTGCTAGAGTGAGGGCGGGAGAAAAACTGTTTTTT. This codes for CSARVRAGEKLFF.